The rows below give T cell receptor beta chains drawn from one sample of a study of blood T cells in healthy people across ages. TCRdb redid the calling of the 5' RACE reads with MiXCR, one entry per CDR3 protein. The sample gives about 1 million distinct CDR3 sequences, 35% to 55% of which show up once; approximately 17% is in the top ten. The sample taken for sequencing was blood. The receptors come from a woman in her fifties or sixties in good health. Both conserved end residues are part of each CDR3. The D gene is left open where the match is weak. Size is omitted from some rows. Given values are once, few, many or a class for expanded clones.

d_gene	len	abundance	v_gene	j_gene	CDR3nt	CDR3aa
TRBD1	14	few	TRBV27	TRBJ2-7	TGTGCCAGCAGCTTACAGGGGGGCCGAGACGAGCAGTACTTC	CASSLQGGRDEQYF
.	14	.	TRBV28	TRBJ2-5	TGTGCCAGCAGGTCACCCGGGACAATAGAGACCCAGTACTTC	CASRSPGTIETQYF
TRBD2	22	few	TRBV12-3/TRBV12-4	TRBJ2-7	TGTGCCAGCAGTACCCCGTCCGCTACTAGCGGGAGGGTCGGGGATGCCCCCTACGAGCAGTACTTC	CASSTPSATSGRVGDAPYEQYF
.	15	.	TRBV24-1	TRBJ2-5	TGTGCCACCAGTGATTATCAAGAAAGGCGGGAGACCCAGTACTTC	CATSDYQERRETQYF
.	12	many	TRBV24-1	TRBJ2-5	TGTGCCACCAGTGGTTATCAAGAGACCCAGTACTTC	CATSGYQETQYF
TRBD1	13	few	TRBV6-5	TRBJ2-3	TGTGCCAGCAGACAGGGGGAAGGGGGTACGCAGTATTTT	CASRQGEGGTQYF
.	15	.	TRBV25-1	TRBJ1-1	TGTGCCAGCAGGCCCCGGGGGGGGTCTAACACTGAAGCTTTCTTT	CASRPRGGSNTEAFF
.	14	.	TRBV20-1	TRBJ2-4	TGCAGTGCTAAAGATTGGGGGGCCAAAAACATTCAGTACTTC	CSAKDWGAKNIQYF
TRBD1	17	many	TRBV7-6	TRBJ2-1	TGTGCCAGCAGCTTAGCCGGGACAGGAGGAATGGGCAATGAGCAGTTCTTC	CASSLAGTGGMGNEQFF
.	12	.	TRBV2	TRBJ2-7	TGTGCCTACCGCGGATATCGATACGAGCAGTACTTC	CAYRGYRYEQYF
TRBD1	14	.	TRBV5-6	TRBJ1-4	TGTGCCAGCAGCTTTGGGACAGGGTCTGAAAAACTGTTTTTT	CASSFGTGSEKLFF
TRBD1	18	few	TRBV25-1	TRBJ1-5	TGTGCCAGCAGTCCCGATCCCAGTAAAGGGACAGGGGGCCAGCCCCAGCATTTT	CASSPDPSKGTGGQPQHF
.	14	.	TRBV20-1	TRBJ1-1	TGCAGTGCTGGGTCCGGACAGACGAACACTGAAGCTTTCTTT	CSAGSGQTNTEAFF
.	13	few	TRBV10-3	TRBJ2-5	TGTGCCATCGGCGGAGGGGAACAAGAGACCCAGTACTTC	CAIGGGEQETQYF
TRBD1	14	.	TRBV10-3	TRBJ1-2	TGTGCCATCCCTAGACAGGGGTTAAACTATGGCTACACCTTC	CAIPRQGLNYGYTF
TRBD2	14	.	TRBV30	TRBJ2-3	TGTGCCTGGAGTATTGGAGCGGGAGCGGGTACGCAGTATTTT	CAWSIGAGAGTQYF
.	15	.	TRBV3-1	TRBJ1-4	TGTGCCAGCAGCCAAGACGGCAGAAATAATGAAAAACTGTTTTTT	CASSQDGRNNEKLFF